Shown below are 31 T cell receptor beta chains from a single sample sequenced in a study of human T cells and chemical hapten exposure. As for time point: patch test 2, 6 weeks after DPC sensitization. Noted treatment: therapeutic diphenylcyclopropenone sensitization with weekly scalp DPC. TCRdb redid the calling of the RACE reads with MiXCR, one entry per CDR3 protein. The table has fewer than 150,000 distinct CDR3 sequences, 12% seen once. Sequencing used whole blood, obtained in connection with sensitization to the hapten diphenylcyclopropenone (DPC). Receptors were obtained from a woman aged 45 to 65 with alopecia areata. Some clones in this sample may be carry-over from other donors' samples.

This clonotype was counted at least ten times. V is TRBV4-1 and J is TRBJ2-1; 8 bases are a match to TRBD2. The germline V gene encodes CDR1 MGHRA and CDR2 YSYEKL. This CDR3 comprises 14 residues. The ends lost 3 bases at V and 8 bases at J; junction bases unmatched: 6. CDR3 region: CASSQGAGVDEQFF. The CDR3 bases are TGCGCCAGCAGCCAGGGAGCGGGAGTGGATGAGCAGTTCTTC.

This chain uses TRBV29-1 with TRBJ2-1; weak D call: TRBD2 (5 bases). V lost 6 bases and J lost 4, with 19 bases in between. Looked up from germline, CDR1 is SQVTM and CDR2 is ANQGSEA. There are 15 residues in the CDR3. CDR3 nucleotides: TGCAGCGTGCACGTCTCCGGAGGATCATACAATGAGCAGTTCTTC. Amino acids: CSVHVSGGSYNEQFF.

The CDR3 protein is CSVGDTGELFF. CDR3 sequence (DNA): TGCAGCGTCGGAGATACCGGGGAGCTGTTTTTT. This chain uses TRBV29-1 with TRBJ2-2; no firm D call. Germline V CDR1 and CDR2: SQVTM, ANQGSEA. Deletions cut 6 bases from V and 5 bases from J, with 7 bases between. The CDR3 length is 11 residues.

This clonotype was counted a few times. The chain recombines TRBV2 with TRBJ2-7, with D possibly matching TRBD2 (5 bases). The CDR3 is 14 residues long. The V end was cut by 3 bases, the J end by 4 bases, with 13 bases between. Germline V gives CDR1 SNHLY, CDR2 FYNNEI. The CDR3 DNA is TGTGCCAGCAGTGACGGGGTTATCTGGTACGAGCAGTACTTC. Amino acids: CASSDGVIWYEQYF.

The J gene is TRBJ2-2, the V gene TRBV20-1; no firm D call. The V end was cut by 4 bases, the J end by 2 bases, with 11 bases between. This CDR3 contains 14 residues. CDR1 is DFQATT, CDR2 SNEGSKA, per germline (reference sequence). CDR3 DNA: TGCAGTGCTACCAGCCCCTATAACACCGGGGAGCTGTTTTTT. It codes for CSATSPYNTGELFF.

This clonotype was detected a few times. V is TRBV20-1 and J is TRBJ2-1; D is uncertain. Trimming took 6 bases from V and 12 from J, leaving 27 bases between them. This CDR3 region has 15 residues. Germline values: CDR1 DFQATT, CDR2 SNEGSKA (reference sequence). CDR3 amino acids: CSATKPPTSTQGQFF. The CDR3 nucleotides read TGCAGTGCCACGAAACCCCCCACCAGCACACAAGGGCAGTTCTTC.

This clonotype was seen a few times. V and J are TRBV7-9 and TRBJ2-2; a possible D gene is TRBD1 (6 bases). The germline V gene has CDR1 SEHNR and CDR2 FQNEAQ (reference sequence). The CDR3 runs to 13 residues. V was trimmed by 3 bases and J by 7 bases, leaving 9 bases between them. The CDR3 DNA is TGTGCCAGCAGCTTTCAGGGGAACGGGGAGCTGTTTTTT. Amino acids: CASSFQGNGELFF.

The sample holds a few counts of this clonotype. The chain links TRBV29-1 to TRBJ2-7; tentatively, D is TRBD1 (5 bases). Germline V gene lookup returns CDR1 SQVTM and CDR2 ANQGSEA. V gave up 0 bases and J gave up 0 bases, with 9 bases separating them. This CDR3 is built from 14 residues. The CDR3 loop is CSVEDWGTSYEQYF. The CDR3 DNA sequence: TGCAGCGTTGAAGATTGGGGCACCTCCTACGAGCAGTACTTC.

This clonotype was counted a few times. This sequence joins TRBV29-1 and TRBJ2-1, with TRBD1 identical over 7 bases. The length of the CDR3 is 15 residues. The V gene's germline CDR1 is SQVTM and CDR2 ANQGSEA. Here the CDR3 DNA reads TGCTCTGTTCGGTTGGGACAGAGCTCCTACAATGAGCAGTTCTTC. Translated, it gives CSVRLGQSSYNEQFF.

This clonotype was detected ten times or more. V usage is TRBV7-2 and J usage is TRBJ2-5; 10 bases are a match to TRBD1. V was clipped by 5 bases and J by 4 bases; unmatched bases: 1. The germline CDR1 and CDR2 sequences are SGHTA and FQGNSA. The CDR3 has 13 amino acids. As DNA, the CDR3 is TGTGCCAGCAGCAGGGACAGGGGAGAGACCCAGTACTTC. This encodes CASSRDRGETQYF.

This clonotype was seen at least ten times. The J gene is TRBJ2-3, the V gene TRBV5-1, with TRBD2 matching over 15 bases. Germline CDR1 SGHRS, CDR2 YFSETQ. The CDR3 spans 16 residues. V lost 4 bases to trimming and J lost 6 bases; unmatched junction nucleotides: 6. The CDR3 loop reads CASSPGTSGGRDTQYF. The DNA of the CDR3 is TGCGCCAGCAGCCCCGGGACTAGCGGGGGGAGGGATACGCAGTATTTT.

Ten or more counts support this clonotype. V is TRBV2 and J is TRBJ2-3; TRBD2 aligns across 8 bases. Unmatched junction bases numbered 3, after V lost 5 bases and J lost 2 bases. The CDR3 is 14 amino acids. Per the germline V gene, CDR1 is SNHLY and CDR2 is FYNNEI. CDR3 nucleotides: TGTGCCAGCAGTCGGACTAGCTACACAGATACGCAGTATTTT. Its protein product is CASSRTSYTDTQYF.

The table lists this clonotype with many counts. The rearrangement uses TRBV6-5 and TRBJ1-5; TRBD1 might be the D (6 bases). The CDR3 spans 18 residues. With 2 bases removed from V and 2 bases from J, the gap between germline ends came to 19 bases. Looked up from germline, CDR1 is MNHEY and CDR2 is SVGAGI. The CDR3 spells CASSYTGPGESGNQPQHF. In DNA form, the CDR3 reads TGTGCCAGCAGTTACACAGGGCCCGGGGAAAGCGGCAATCAGCCCCAGCATTTT.

This chain uses TRBV12-3 or TRBV12-4 with TRBJ1-6; unclear D gene. With 2 bases removed from V and 7 bases from J, the gap between germline ends came to 12 bases. CDR3 size: 15 residues. The CDR3 DNA is TGTGCCAGCAGTTTATCGGCAGGTCGGAATTCACCCCTCCACTTT. It is translated as CASSLSAGRNSPLHF.

The chain couples TRBV30 to TRBJ2-7; TRBD1 or TRBD2 may be the D gene (6 bases each). This CDR3 contains 13 residues. V dropped 3 bases and J dropped 4 bases, with 13 bases sitting between them. Germline V lookup: CDR1 GTSNPN, CDR2 SVGIG (reference sequence). CDR3 sequence: CAWSPGGRYEQYF. Written as DNA, the CDR3 is TGTGCCTGGAGCCCCGGGGGCAGGTACGAGCAGTACTTC.

This clonotype was seen a handful of times. The chain uses TRBV29-1 and TRBJ2-2; maybe TRBD2 (5 bases). The CDR3 is 14 amino acids. The germline V gene has CDR1 SQVTM and CDR2 ANQGSEA. V was pared by 3 bases and J by 4 bases, with 12 bases between. CDR3 nucleotide sequence: TGCAGCGTTGAGAGGAGCGGAAGCACCGGGGAGCTGTTTTTT. It yields the protein CSVERSGSTGELFF.

This clonotype has a count of ten or more. The V call is TRBV11-2, the J call TRBJ2-7; the match to TRBD2 covers 10 bases. The CDR3 is 15 residues long. Germline trimming cut 0 bases from V and 4 bases from J; bases unmatched to any gene: 3. Germline V gene sequence: CDR1 SGHAT, CDR2 FQNNGV. DNA of the CDR3: TGTGCCAGCAGCTTAGAGCTAGCGGGAGATTACGAGCAGTACTTC. Translated, it gives CASSLELAGDYEQYF.

This clonotype was observed at least ten times. The chain has TRBV6-4 and TRBJ2-4; 9 nucleotides align to TRBD2. Germline values: CDR1 MRHNA, CDR2 SNTAGT. The CDR3 contains 13 residues. V trimming: 4 bases; J trimming: 7 bases; junction bases outside the gene matches: 2. The chain's CDR3 is CASSVSGGNIQYF. The CDR3 DNA reads as TGTGCCAGCAGTGTCAGCGGGGGGAACATTCAGTACTTC.

This clonotype showed up many times. The genes are TRBV12-3 or TRBV12-4 and TRBJ2-1, with D possibly being TRBD2 (6 bases). The CDR3 runs 13 residues. Trimming removed 0 bases at V and 6 bases at J, with 6 bases between. Here the CDR3 reads CASSLAEGNEQFF. For the CDR3, the DNA is TGTGCCAGCAGTTTAGCGGAGGGCAATGAGCAGTTCTTC.

This clonotype was found a few times. The rearrangement uses TRBV29-1 and TRBJ2-7, with 7 nucleotides matching TRBD2. Trimming removed 6 bases from V and 2 bases from J; junction bases left unmatched: 7. In germline, CDR1 is SQVTM, CDR2 ANQGSEA. This CDR3 has 13 residues. The DNA of the CDR3 is TGCAGCGTCCTGGGGAGGGGACCCTACGAGCAGTACTTC. Its translation is CSVLGRGPYEQYF.

This clonotype was counted a few times. This chain joins TRBV7-9 and TRBJ1-1; TRBD1 might be the D (5 bases). CDR3 length equals 18 residues. Germline V gene lookup returns CDR1 SEHNR and CDR2 FQNEAQ (reference sequence). V was shortened by 0 bases and J by 4 bases, with 21 bases between the two germline ends. CDR3 protein: CASSLAGGATRLSTEAFF. CDR3 DNA sequence: TGTGCCAGCAGCTTAGCGGGCGGGGCGACGAGGCTGAGCACTGAAGCTTTCTTT.

Ten or more counts support this clonotype. J is TRBJ2-7 and V is TRBV14, with no clear D. Trimming shortened V by 0 bases and J by 4 bases, and 7 bases separated the two germline ends. The CDR3 totals 13 residues. From germline, CDR1 is SGHDN and CDR2 FVKESK. The CDR3, as DNA: TGTGCCAGCAGCCAAGAGAACCTTTACGAGCAGTACTTC. This codes for CASSQENLYEQYF.

The chain uses TRBV7-2 and TRBJ1-5, with D perhaps TRBD1 (6 bases). The CDR3 has 13 residues. Looked up from germline, CDR1 is SGHTA and CDR2 is FQGNSA. Trimming shortened V by 5 bases and J by 6 bases, and 11 bases separated the two germline ends. The CDR3 spells CASSARGTQPQHF. The CDR3 DNA reads as TGTGCCAGCAGCGCCAGGGGCACTCAGCCCCAGCATTTT.

The rearrangement joins TRBV2 to TRBJ1-5; D may be TRBD1 (6 bases). Germline V CDR1 and CDR2: SNHLY, FYNNEI. V was clipped by 8 bases and J by 7 bases, with 12 bases between them. This CDR3 comprises 12 residues. The CDR3 nucleotides read TGTGCCAGCCTCGGGGGCAGGCAGCCCCAGCATTTT. It encodes CASLGGRQPQHF.

This clonotype was picked up a small number of times. The genes are TRBV6-4 and TRBJ2-3, with a tentative D call TRBD1 (5 bases). There are 14 residues in the CDR3. The V gene lost 4 bases and the J gene lost 5 bases, with 13 bases spanning the gap. Germline V gene lookup returns CDR1 MRHNA and CDR2 SNTAGT. The CDR3 nucleotides read TGTGCCAGCAGTGTGGAAGGGGCCGGAGATACGCAGTATTTT. Amino acid sequence: CASSVEGAGDTQYF.

The chain couples TRBV29-1 to TRBJ2-7; 11 bases are shared with TRBD2. V shed 4 bases and J 1 base; nucleotides not matched to a gene: 0. Germline V gives CDR1 SQVTM, CDR2 ANQGSEA. The CDR3 totals 13 residues. The CDR3 here is CSVGLAGSYEQYF. DNA of the CDR3: TGCAGCGTTGGACTAGCGGGGTCCTACGAGCAGTACTTC.

The chain recombines TRBV6-1 with TRBJ2-7, with TRBD1 as a possible D gene (5 bases). Per the germline V gene, CDR1 is MNHNS and CDR2 is SASEGT. The CDR3 extends over 15 amino acids. Trimming removed 6 bases at V and 3 bases at J, with 18 bases between. The CDR3 spells CASSSVTGVRYEQYF. The CDR3 DNA follows: TGTGCCAGCAGCTCAGTCACAGGTGTCCGCTACGAGCAGTACTTC.

This clonotype was counted a few times. This chain uses TRBV7-2 with TRBJ1-2; D ambiguous. V dropped 2 bases and J dropped 6 bases, with 7 bases sitting between them. The length of the CDR3 is 12 residues. Looked up from germline, CDR1 is SGHTA and CDR2 is FQGNSA. CDR3 nucleotide sequence: TGTGCCAGCAGCTTAAACAGCCATGGCTACACCTTC. This translates into CASSLNSHGYTF. Full variable domain (missing parts from reference TRBV7-2 and TRBJ1-2): GAGVSQSPSNKVTEKGKDVELRCDPISGHTALYWYRQSLGQGLEFLIYFQGNSAPDKSGLPSDRFSAERTGGSVSTLTIQRTQQEDSAVYLCASSLNSHGYTFGSGTRLTVV.

The CDR3 region has the DNA TGTGCCAGCAACCCGACTAGCGGGAGGGTCACCGGGGAGCTGTTTTTT. The encoded protein is CASNPTSGRVTGELFF. V usage is TRBV7-2 and J usage is TRBJ2-2; 14 bases map to TRBD2. Germline CDR1 reads SGHTA; CDR2 reads FQGNSA. This CDR3 region has 16 residues. V shed 7 bases, J shed 4 bases, and the junction held 5 bases outside the gene matches.

This clonotype was detected only a few times. V gene TRBV6-2 or TRBV6-3 combines with J gene TRBJ2-5; 7 bases line up with TRBD2. The CDR3 is 14 amino acids. V was clipped by 7 bases and J by 5 bases; unmatched bases: 10. Germline CDR1 MNHEY, CDR2 SVGEGT. CDR3 nucleotide sequence: TGTGCCAGCACCCTTCGGGAGGTCGGGGAGACCCAGTACTTC. It is translated as CASTLREVGETQYF.

J is TRBJ2-4 and V is TRBV7-9, with TRBD1 identical over 11 bases. Germline CDR1 reads SEHNR; CDR2 reads FQNEAQ (reference sequence). V trimming: 1 base; J trimming: 0 bases; junction bases outside the gene matches: 8. The CDR3 is made up of 19 amino acids. CDR3 sequence reads: CASSLDGTGGRVAKNIQYF. CDR3 bases: TGTGCCAGCAGCTTAGACGGGACAGGGGGTAGGGTAGCCAAAAACATTCAGTACTTC. Supplemented by reference TRBV7-9 and TRBJ2-4, the full variable domain reads DTGVSQNPRHKITKRGQNVTFRCDPISEHNRLYWYRQTLGQGPEFLTYFQNEAQLEKSRLLSDRFSAERPKGSFSTLEIQRTEQGDSAMYLCASSLDGTGGRVAKNIQYFGAGTRLSVL.